This TCR beta chain came from a study of control samples from healthy donors and cancer patients. This CDR3 region has 13 residues. V was pared by 0 bases and J by 1 base, with 3 bases between. Germline CDR1 reads MNHEY; CDR2 reads SVGAGI. Sequencing used immunoSEQ multiplex PCR; TCRdb keeps in-frame clones, though not all of them. The sample includes some 95,000 clones, roughly 92% of them seen just once. Sequenced input: blood. This clonotype was sampled from a human donor in good health. The donor label of this sample is uncertain. The chain employs TRBV6-5 and TRBJ1-1, with no clear D. The DNA of the CDR3 is TGTGCCAGCAGTTACTCGTCGAACACTGAAGCTTTCTTT. Translation gives CASSYSSNTEAFF.